The 9 T cell receptor beta chains presented below share a single source sample, sequenced in a study of cytomegalovirus exposure and HLA in healthy donors. The assay was immunoSEQ multiplex PCR, and TCRdb's table has in-frame clones only and misses some. This table has 120,000 or so clones, roughly 90% appearing once. Sequenced material: PBMCs. These TCRs come from a woman between 18 and 29 years old in good health and CMV-seronegative.

The rearrangement uses TRBV6-1 and TRBJ1-5; D remains unclear. Germline lookup yields CDR1 MNHNS and CDR2 SASEGT. The ends were cut back, 4 bases at V and 8 bases at J, with 18 bases in the middle. The CDR3 contains 15 residues. The CDR3 region is CASSAERGRVKPQHF. The CDR3 DNA reads TGTGCCAGCAGTGCTGAGCGGGGTCGGGTGAAGCCCCAGCATTTT.

The rearrangement uses TRBV6-4 and TRBJ1-1; tentatively, D is TRBD1 (6 bases). The CDR3 sequence is 14 residues long. V lost 5 bases, J lost 2 bases, and 12 bases lay in between. The germline gives CDR1 MRHNA, CDR2 SNTAGT. The CDR3 DNA follows: TGTGCCAGCAGTAAGGGGGACACTAACACTGAAGCTTTCTTT. Translation gives CASSKGDTNTEAFF.

The chain links TRBV6-5 to TRBJ1-1, with 10 nucleotides matching TRBD1. Looked up from germline, CDR1 is MNHEY and CDR2 is SVGAGI. V shed 6 bases, J shed 4 bases, and the junction held 8 bases outside the gene matches. The CDR3 is 15 residues long. CDR3 sequence reads: CASRKSTGGGTEAFF. In nucleotides, the CDR3 is TGTGCCAGCAGAAAATCGACAGGGGGCGGCACTGAAGCTTTCTTT.

This clone has a single count. The gene calls are TRBV28 and TRBJ2-2; 10 nucleotides align to TRBD1. CDR1 and CDR2 from the germline V gene are MDHEN and SYDVKM. This CDR3 spans 17 amino acids. The V gene end was trimmed by 5 bases and the J gene end by 6 bases; junction bases not matched to a gene: 12. The CDR3 bases are TGTGCCAGCAGTCCGCCTGGTCCCGGGACAGGGGCCGGGGAGCTGTTTTTT. Protein sequence: CASSPPGPGTGAGELFF. Variable domain in full (rest from reference TRBV28 and TRBJ2-2): DVKVTQSSRYLVKRTGEKVFLECVQDMDHENMFWYRQDPGLGLRLIYFSYDVKMKEKGDIPEGYSVSREKKERFSLILESASTNQTSMYLCASSPPGPGTGAGELFFGEGSRLTVL.

The V gene is TRBV5-4, the J gene TRBJ2-5, with 9 bases identical to TRBD2. The trim removed 1 base at V and 4 bases at J, leaving 5 bases unmatched. Germline loops: CDR1 SGHNT, CDR2 YYREEE (reference sequence). The CDR3 consists of 15 residues. CDR3 nucleotides: TGTGCCAGCAGCTTGAAGCTAGCGGGGACAGAGACCCAGTACTTC. It yields the protein CASSLKLAGTETQYF. The full variable domain, with the rest looked up from reference TRBV5-4 and TRBJ2-5, is ETGVTQSPTHLIKTRGQQVTLRCSSQSGHNTVSWYQQALGQGPQFIFQYYREEENGRGNFPPRFSGLQFPNYSSELNVNALELDDSALYLCASSLKLAGTETQYFGPGTRLLVL.

The V call is TRBV7-3, the J call TRBJ1-2; the D gene is possibly TRBD1 (5 bases). The CDR3 is 13 residues long. Germline values: CDR1 SGHTA, CDR2 FQGTGA. The V gene lost 5 bases and the J gene lost 6 bases, with 13 bases spanning the gap. The CDR3: CASSPGGSNGYTF. CDR3 sequence (DNA): TGTGCCAGCAGCCCCGGGGGGTCTAATGGCTACACCTTC.

The chain recombines TRBV18 with TRBJ2-5, with 7 nucleotides matching TRBD1. Germline lookup yields CDR1 KGHSH and CDR2 LQKENI. CDR3 length: 16 residues. Trimming took 3 bases from V and 2 from J; bases not matched to a gene: 9. The CDR3 DNA is TGTGCCAGCTCACCCCTGGGACAGAATAAGCAAGAGACCCAGTACTTC. It is translated as CASSPLGQNKQETQYF.

The chain employs TRBV7-2 and TRBJ1-5; 7 bases line up with TRBD1. Germline V lookup: CDR1 SGHTA, CDR2 FQGNSA. Unmatched junction bases numbered 6, after V lost 4 bases and J lost 9 bases. The CDR3 contains 13 residues. CDR3 DNA sequence: TGTGCCAGCAGCTCTGACAGGGTCCGGCCCCAGCATTTT. This encodes CASSSDRVRPQHF. The full variable domain, in which reference TRBV7-2 and TRBJ1-5 provide the parts outside the CDR3, is GAGVSQSPSNKVTEKGKDVELRCDPISGHTALYWYRQSLGQGLEFLIYFQGNSAPDKSGLPSDRFSAERTGGSVSTLTIQRTQQEDSAVYLCASSSDRVRPQHFGDGTRLSIL.

This chain joins TRBV2 and TRBJ1-1, with 8 positions matching TRBD1. Germline CDR1 SNHLY, CDR2 FYNNEI. Trimming took 8 bases from V and 0 from J; bases not matched to a gene: 5. The CDR3 has 14 residues. The CDR3 DNA follows: TGTGCCAGCGGTAAGGACAGGGTGAACACTGAAGCTTTCTTT. Encoded protein: CASGKDRVNTEAFF. The full variable domain, completed using reference TRBV2 and TRBJ1-1, is EPEVTQTPSHQVTQMGQEVILRCVPISNHLYFYWYRQILGQKVEFLVSFYNNEISEKSEIFDDQFSVERPDGSNFTLKIRSTKLEDSAMYFCASGKDRVNTEAFFGQGTRLTVV.